This T cell receptor beta chain was captured by sequencing in a study of cytomegalovirus exposure and HLA in healthy donors. Study-wide context: HLA-typed donors were the source of approximately 80 million unique TCRs held in an early data release. Study-wide findings and caveats: Fewer N-insertions (relative to the approximately 700-donor mean) were reportedly seen in an Asian-associated ancestry cluster in a later analysis.

The primer mix had 60 Vbeta and 13 Jbeta primers. Profiled with immunoSEQ multiplex PCR; TCRdb holds only in-frame clones, not every one. The table lists approximately 110,000 clones, about 81% of them singletons. J lost 7 bases, V lost 5 bases, and 6 bases had no gene match. The germline V gene has CDR1 SEHNR and CDR2 FQNEAQ (reference sequence). The CDR3 loop spans 13 amino acids. Healthy individuals who donated bone marrow served as the donors. With regard to this clone: Its specificity is not known.

The rearrangement uses TRBV7-9 and TRBJ2-3; TRBD1 matches at 7 bases. Sequencing used PBMCs. The receptor was isolated from a woman younger than 45 in good health and CMV-seronegative. The CDR3: CASSPGQVHTQYF. CDR3 sequence (DNA): TGTGCCAGCAGCCCAGGACAGGTCCATACGCAGTATTTT.